This T cell receptor beta chain was sequenced for a study of regulatory T cells in long-lasting Graves disease. As for the study in general: Antithyroid drugs had been given to newly diagnosed Graves' patients for under 3 months.

This clonotype was picked up a small number of times. As yet, its antigen is unknown. The V end lost 6 bases, the J end lost 0 bases, and 7 bases lay between the germline ends. The CDR3 runs to 13 residues. CDR1 SGHNT and CDR2 YENEEA come from the germline V gene. According to the study, TCR beta libraries were built with iRepertoire HTBI primers and CDR3-region Arm-PCR. TCRdb processed the multiplex PCR reads anew with MiXCR; each CDR3 protein has one entry. The table includes some 560,000 distinct CDR3 sequences, about 16% detected once. General study findings and limits: TRBV28, TRBJ1-2 and TRBJ2-5 emerged as the favored segments in persistent disease.

Stated time point: newly diagnosed GD, antithyroid drugs for less than 3 months. Making the TCR library involved RNA that had been extracted from PBMCs. The same data also went into a second study, on T cells in Graves' hyperthyroidism and ophthalmopathy.

J is TRBJ2-3 and V is TRBV11-3; D perhaps matches TRBD2 (5 bases). Sample: peripheral blood mononuclear cells (PBMCs), taken at new diagnosis, from a patient treated with antithyroid drugs. The TCR originated in a woman aged 40-60 years with Graves disease. CDR3 DNA: TGTGCCAGCAGAGAGGGAAGCACAGATACGCAGTATTTT. Protein sequence: CASREGSTDTQYF.